The rows below give T cell receptor beta chains drawn from one sample of a study of blood T cell repertoires in COVID-19. This table comes from immunoSEQ multiplex PCR, and its TCRdb copy is limited to in-frame clones, with some not included. The sample lists tens of thousands of clones; roughly 88% were seen once. The source material was peripheral blood. The receptors shown here come from a woman at least 80 years old with acute or convalescent COVID-19. CDR3s include the opening cysteine and the closing phenylalanine or tryptophan. D genes are given only for firm matches. Some rows mark clone size as missing; the rest say once, few, many or name a class of expanded clone.

d_call: NA; cdr3_length: 10; j_call: TRBJ1-2; v_call: TRBV27; clone_size: NA; cdr3_nt: TGTAGAGAGCGGGCTTCATCCAGCACCTTC; cdr3_aa: CRERASSSTF
d_call: TRBD1; cdr3_length: 15; j_call: TRBJ1-1; v_call: TRBV11-2; clone_size: NA; cdr3_nt: TGTGCCAGCAGCAAATCGGACAGGCTGAACACTGAAGCTTTCTTT; cdr3_aa: CASSKSDRLNTEAFF
d_call: NA; cdr3_length: 15; j_call: TRBJ2-7; v_call: TRBV28; clone_size: NA; cdr3_nt: TGTGCCAGCAGTCCCCCCCGGCAGGCCCCCTACGAGCAGTACTTC; cdr3_aa: CASSPPRQAPYEQYF
d_call: TRBD1; cdr3_length: 13; j_call: TRBJ2-5; v_call: TRBV19; clone_size: NA; cdr3_nt: TGTGCCAGTAGTACAACAGGGGTGGAGACCCAGTACTTC; cdr3_aa: CASSTTGVETQYF
d_call: TRBD1; cdr3_length: 14; j_call: TRBJ1-6; v_call: TRBV27; clone_size: NA; cdr3_nt: TGTGCCAGCAGTATGACAGGGAAGGGGTCACCCCTCCACTTT; cdr3_aa: CASSMTGKGSPLHF
d_call: NA; cdr3_length: 13; j_call: TRBJ1-2; v_call: TRBV19; clone_size: NA; cdr3_nt: TGTGCCAGTAGAAGGGGCGGGACCTATGGCTACACCTTC; cdr3_aa: CASRRGGTYGYTF
d_call: TRBD1; cdr3_length: 13; j_call: TRBJ2-1; v_call: TRBV10-1; clone_size: NA; cdr3_nt: TGCGCCAGCAGGGGAAACAGGGGGAGCGAGCAGTTCTTC; cdr3_aa: CASRGNRGSEQFF
d_call: NA; cdr3_length: 13; j_call: TRBJ2-7; v_call: TRBV2; clone_size: few; cdr3_nt: TGTGCCAGCAGGGAGGACAGAGAATACGAGCAGTACTTC; cdr3_aa: CASREDREYEQYF
d_call: NA; cdr3_length: 15; j_call: TRBJ1-5; v_call: TRBV7-6; clone_size: once; cdr3_nt: TGTGCCAGCAGCGTAGACGGGGGTGTAGGACAGCCCCAGCATTTT; cdr3_aa: CASSVDGGVGQPQHF
d_call: TRBD2; cdr3_length: 14; j_call: TRBJ2-1; v_call: TRBV7-2; clone_size: once; cdr3_nt: TGTGCCAGCAGCCCTCTCAGTTTAGCGGGAGAGCAGTTCTTC; cdr3_aa: CASSPLSLAGEQFF
d_call: TRBD1; cdr3_length: 14; j_call: TRBJ2-5; v_call: TRBV10-1; clone_size: NA; cdr3_nt: TGCGCCAGCAGTACTATGACAGGGGGCGAGACCCAGTACTTC; cdr3_aa: CASSTMTGGETQYF
d_call: NA; cdr3_length: 14; j_call: TRBJ2-1; v_call: TRBV10-3; clone_size: NA; cdr3_nt: TGTGCCATCAGGGACCCTACAGGACACAATGAGCAGTTCTTC; cdr3_aa: CAIRDPTGHNEQFF
d_call: TRBD1; cdr3_length: 14; j_call: TRBJ1-2; v_call: TRBV5-4; clone_size: NA; cdr3_nt: TGTGCCAGCAGAATATGGACAGGGGGCTATGGCTACACCTTC; cdr3_aa: CASRIWTGGYGYTF
d_call: NA; cdr3_length: 12; j_call: TRBJ2-7; v_call: TRBV2; clone_size: NA; cdr3_nt: TGTGCCAGCAGAGACAACTCCTACGAGCAGTACTTC; cdr3_aa: CASRDNSYEQYF
d_call: NA; cdr3_length: 14; j_call: TRBJ1-1; v_call: TRBV27; clone_size: NA; cdr3_nt: TGTGCCAGCAGTTTAGGTCGCGGGTCCAGTGAAGCTTTCTTT; cdr3_aa: CASSLGRGSSEAFF
d_call: TRBD1; cdr3_length: 22; j_call: TRBJ1-4; v_call: TRBV30; clone_size: NA; cdr3_nt: TGTGCCTGGAGTGTAAGACCCGGGACAGGGGGCGTGCGGAGGCCCGATAATGAAAAACTGTTTTTT; cdr3_aa: CAWSVRPGTGGVRRPDNEKLFF
d_call: NA; cdr3_length: 14; j_call: TRBJ1-2; v_call: TRBV5-5; clone_size: NA; cdr3_nt: TGTGCCAGCAGTCGGGATCCTGGCGACTATGGCTACACCTTC; cdr3_aa: CASSRDPGDYGYTF
d_call: NA; cdr3_length: 13; j_call: TRBJ1-2; v_call: TRBV2; clone_size: NA; cdr3_nt: TGTGCCAGCAGTACGGGATCTAACTATGGCTACACCTTC; cdr3_aa: CASSTGSNYGYTF
d_call: TRBD2; cdr3_length: 18; j_call: TRBJ2-2; v_call: TRBV5-5; clone_size: once; cdr3_nt: TGTGCCAGCACCAGACAGGTCCCCGGACTAGCGGACACCGGGGAGCTGTTTTTT; cdr3_aa: CASTRQVPGLADTGELFF
d_call: TRBD2; cdr3_length: 16; j_call: TRBJ2-7; v_call: TRBV11-1; clone_size: NA; cdr3_nt: TGTGCCAGCAGCTCCACGGGACTAGCGGGGGACTACGAGCAGTACTTC; cdr3_aa: CASSSTGLAGDYEQYF
d_call: NA; cdr3_length: 13; j_call: TRBJ1-2; v_call: TRBV7-8; clone_size: NA; cdr3_nt: TGTGCCAGCAGCTCGACAGCTAACTATGGCTACACCTTC; cdr3_aa: CASSSTANYGYTF
d_call: NA; cdr3_length: 16; j_call: TRBJ1-1; v_call: TRBV18; clone_size: NA; cdr3_nt: TGTGCCAGCTCACCATGGGGGGGCGCCAGTGCCACTGAAGCTTTCTTT; cdr3_aa: CASSPWGGASATEAFF
d_call: NA; cdr3_length: 16; j_call: TRBJ1-5; v_call: TRBV4-1; clone_size: once; cdr3_nt: TGCGCCAGCAGCCAAGAGACCCTGAGGAGCAATCAGCCCCAGCATTTT; cdr3_aa: CASSQETLRSNQPQHF
d_call: TRBD1; cdr3_length: 17; j_call: TRBJ2-1; v_call: TRBV19; clone_size: NA; cdr3_nt: TGTGCCAGTAGTAGAGACCCCACGGGACAGGGGGCCTATGAGCAGTTCTTC; cdr3_aa: CASSRDPTGQGAYEQFF
d_call: TRBD1; cdr3_length: 15; j_call: TRBJ1-4; v_call: TRBV3-1/TRBV3-2; clone_size: NA; cdr3_nt: TGTGCCAGCAGCCCTCCGGGACAGGCGGGTGAAAAACTGTTTTTT; cdr3_aa: CASSPPGQAGEKLFF
d_call: NA; cdr3_length: 17; j_call: TRBJ2-5; v_call: TRBV19; clone_size: NA; cdr3_nt: TGTGCCAGTAGTATATCAGGCGGACAGTCGGGGGGAAAGACCCAGTACTTC; cdr3_aa: CASSISGGQSGGKTQYF
d_call: NA; cdr3_length: 15; j_call: TRBJ1-2; v_call: TRBV19; clone_size: NA; cdr3_nt: TGTGCCAGTAGTTCCTTTCCTGCGGGGAACTATGGCTACACCTTC; cdr3_aa: CASSSFPAGNYGYTF
d_call: TRBD1; cdr3_length: 15; j_call: TRBJ1-2; v_call: TRBV2; clone_size: NA; cdr3_nt: TGTGCCAGCAGTAAACAGGACAGGGGGATCTATGGCTACACCTTC; cdr3_aa: CASSKQDRGIYGYTF
d_call: TRBD1; cdr3_length: 16; j_call: TRBJ2-6; v_call: TRBV19; clone_size: NA; cdr3_nt: TGTGCCAGTAGTATAGACAGGGGGATCATTGCCAACGTCCTGACTTTC; cdr3_aa: CASSIDRGIIANVLTF
d_call: TRBD1; cdr3_length: 15; j_call: TRBJ2-1; v_call: TRBV3-1/TRBV3-2; clone_size: NA; cdr3_nt: TGTGCCAGCAGCCTTCCGGGACAGTTCTACAATGAGCAGTTCTTC; cdr3_aa: CASSLPGQFYNEQFF
d_call: NA; cdr3_length: 13; j_call: TRBJ2-2; v_call: TRBV24-1; clone_size: NA; cdr3_nt: TGTGCCACCAGTGACACTAACACCGGGGAGCTGTTTTTT; cdr3_aa: CATSDTNTGELFF